The rows below give T cell receptor beta chains drawn from one sample of a study of T cell responses to AZD1222 COVID-19 vaccine. Repertoires were generated with immunoSEQ multiplex PCR, while TCRdb's copy carries only in-frame clones and drops some. The sample consists of 70,000 to 95,000 clones, over 75% of them appearing once. Sequenced material: peripheral blood, taken on day 0 of MenACWY control vaccination. The receptor set was obtained from an adult in good health. Each CDR3 is given with its conserved first and last residue. The D gene is left open where the match is weak. Some rows have no size entry. The others give once, few or many, or a class for an expanded clone.

NA	TRBV13	NA	TRBJ1-2	TGTGCCAGCAGCTCAAACAGAGAAGGCTACACCTTC	CASSSNREGYTF
NA	TRBV7-2	NA	TRBJ2-4	TGTGCCAGCAGCGGACTAGCCAAAAACATTCAGTACTTC	CASSGLAKNIQYF
NA	TRBV7-2	NA	TRBJ1-1	TGTGCCAGCAGCCCCCTTTGGGGGAACACTGAAGCTTTCTTT	CASSPLWGNTEAFF
NA	TRBV20-1	few	TRBJ1-1	TGCAGTGCTAGTCCTACCGGGACCGTGAACACTGAAGCTTTCTTT	CSASPTGTVNTEAFF
NA	TRBV6-5	NA	TRBJ1-1	TGTGCCAGCGCATCTGGGGAACAGGGAGGACCTTTCTTT	CASASGEQGGPFF
NA	TRBV6-5	few	TRBJ2-1	TGTGCCAGCAGTTTATACAATGAGCAGTTCTTC	CASSLYNEQFF
NA	TRBV5-6	NA	TRBJ1-2	TGTGCCAGCAGCTTGGGCCCCTGGGGGCTCTATGGCTACACCTTC	CASSLGPWGLYGYTF
NA	TRBV6-5	NA	TRBJ1-1	TGTGCCAGCAAGCTCGATCCGGAATTGAACACTGAAGCTTTCTTT	CASKLDPELNTEAFF
TRBD1	TRBV19	NA	TRBJ1-6	TGTGCCAGTAGTGACAGGGGGGAATCACCCCTCCACTTT	CASSDRGESPLHF
NA	TRBV5-4	once	TRBJ2-2	TGTGCCAGCAGCCCTTTTTCGGGAAGCACCGGGGAGCTGTTTTTT	CASSPFSGSTGELFF
TRBD1	TRBV19	NA	TRBJ2-1	TGTGCCAGTAGTATTAACAGGGGATCCTACAATGAGCAGTTCTTC	CASSINRGSYNEQFF
TRBD2	TRBV27	NA	TRBJ2-1	TGTGCCAGCAGTTCCCATCCCCAGGGTCGGACTAGCGGGAGTTACTACAATGAGCAGTTCTTC	CASSSHPQGRTSGSYYNEQFF
NA	TRBV7-9	NA	TRBJ1-2	TGTGCCAGCAGGGGGACCGGTCATGGCTACACCTTC	CASRGTGHGYTF
NA	TRBV9	NA	TRBJ1-1	TGTGCCAGCAGCGTAGACCAGCGCGGGCTTGGGGCTTTCTTT	CASSVDQRGLGAFF
NA	TRBV7-2	NA	TRBJ1-3	TGTGCCAGCAGCCTATATAACACCATATATTTT	CASSLYNTIYF
TRBD2	TRBV2	NA	TRBJ2-5	TGTGCCAGCAGGGGAGGGTTGATCGAGACCCAGTACTTC	CASRGGLIETQYF
NA	TRBV5-1	NA	TRBJ2-1	TGCGCCAGCAGCCAGGGGACGGGACCTTACAATGAGCAGTTCTTC	CASSQGTGPYNEQFF
NA	TRBV6-1	medium-sized	TRBJ2-2	TGTGCCAGCAGGGAAGGTGACACCGGGGAGCTGTTTTTT	CASREGDTGELFF
NA	TRBV27	few	TRBJ1-1	TGTGCCAGTGGGAGGGGCCGAACCACCATAATGAACACTGAAGCTTTCTTT	CASGRGRTTIMNTEAFF
TRBD1	TRBV7-9	NA	TRBJ1-2	TGTGCCAGCAGCTTAGAACAGGGGGCAAACACCTTC	CASSLEQGANTF
TRBD1	TRBV18	NA	TRBJ2-3	TGTGCCAGCTCACTTATGGACAGGGTCGGCACAGATACGCAGTATTTT	CASSLMDRVGTDTQYF
TRBD1	TRBV19	NA	TRBJ2-7	TGTGCCAGTAGTGGCAGACAGGGCTCCTCCTACGAGCAGTACTTC	CASSGRQGSSYEQYF
NA	TRBV30	once	TRBJ1-6	TGTGCCTGGAGTCCAGGCCAGGGCTCCTATAATTCACCCCTCCACTTT	CAWSPGQGSYNSPLHF
NA	TRBV7-2	NA	TRBJ1-3	TGTGCCAGCAGCTGGGACTCTGGAAACACCATATATTTT	CASSWDSGNTIYF